These 9 T cell receptor beta chains came from one sample sequenced in a study of blood T cell repertoires in COVID-19. Some clones are missing from TCRdb's copy, which holds only in-frame ones; the method was immunoSEQ multiplex PCR. The data show approximately 120,000 clones, with about 83% seen just once and 10% to 15% held by the top ten. Sequencing was done on a sample of peripheral blood. The receptor source for this set is a man between 60 and 75 years old with acute or convalescent COVID-19.

The chain recombines TRBV9 with TRBJ2-2; 7 bases agree with TRBD1. CDR3 size: 15 residues. Germline V CDR1 and CDR2: SGDLS, YYNGEE. V dropped 3 bases and J dropped 2; count of bases not matched to a gene: 4. The CDR3 protein is CASSARQGNTGELFF. DNA for the CDR3: TGTGCCAGCAGCGCACGACAGGGAAACACCGGGGAGCTGTTTTTT.

The J gene is TRBJ1-4, the V gene TRBV30; D uncertain. The CDR3 has 15 residues. Germline CDR1 is GTSNPN and CDR2 is SVGIG (reference sequence). V was trimmed by 1 base and J by 0 bases, leaving 9 bases between them. The CDR3 coding sequence is TGTGCCTGGAGTGGAGTTGGTGCAACTAATGAAAAACTGTTTTTT. Its protein is CAWSGVGATNEKLFF.

This clone was seen more than once but under ten times. V and J are TRBV9 and TRBJ2-7, with D possibly being TRBD2 (5 bases). V lost 4 bases to trimming and J lost 5 bases, with 13 bases between them. The CDR3 contains 13 residues. CDR1 and CDR2 from the germline V gene are SGDLS and YYNGEE. The CDR3 region is CASSPSNPNEQYF. The CDR3 DNA reads as TGTGCCAGCAGCCCTAGCAATCCCAACGAGCAGTACTTC. Complete variable domain (other parts from reference TRBV9 and TRBJ2-7): DSGVTQTPKHLITATGQRVTLRCSPRSGDLSVYWYQQSLDQGLQFLIQYYNGEERAKGNILERFSAQQFPDLHSELNLSSLELGDSALYFCASSPSNPNEQYFGPGTRLTVT.

The J gene is TRBJ2-2, the V gene TRBV6-6; D unclear. Trimming removed 6 bases from V and 5 bases from J, with 13 bases in between. The CDR3 totals 14 residues. Germline CDR1 is MNHNY and CDR2 is SVGAGI (reference sequence). This CDR3 is CASSPDTFTGELFF. The CDR3 nucleotides are TGTGCCAGCAGCCCCGACACGTTTACCGGGGAGCTGTTTTTT.

The J gene is TRBJ2-5, the V gene TRBV11-2; weak D call: TRBD1 (6 bases). This CDR3 is built from 15 residues. V was shortened by 5 bases and J by 4 bases, with 17 bases between the two germline ends. Germline CDR1 SGHAT, CDR2 FQNNGV. CDR3 loop: CASSLSSGTTETQYF. The CDR3 DNA is TGTGCCAGCAGCCTCTCCTCCGGGACAACAGAGACCCAGTACTTC.

The chain employs TRBV25-1 and TRBJ1-2, with D possibly TRBD1 on 6 matching bases. In germline, CDR1 is MGHDK, CDR2 SYGVNS. The CDR3 runs 14 residues. V lost 4 bases and J lost 7, with 16 bases in between. The CDR3 reads CASSAGGRAGGYTF. The CDR3 DNA reads as TGTGCCAGCAGTGCTGGGGGCAGGGCGGGTGGCTACACCTTC.

The chain has TRBV6-5 and TRBJ1-2; weak D call: TRBD1 (6 bases). Germline CDR1 reads MNHEY; CDR2 reads SVGAGI. The V end lost 3 bases, the J end lost 7 bases, and 15 bases lay between the germline ends. CDR3 length equals 14 residues. The CDR3 region is CASSYFGTNGGYTF. The CDR3 DNA follows: TGTGCCAGCAGTTATTTCGGGACAAACGGTGGCTACACCTTC.

This clone was recorded a few times. The J gene is TRBJ2-5, the V gene TRBV2; 10 bases line up with TRBD1. This CDR3 region has 16 residues. Germline-derived CDR1 and CDR2 are SNHLY and FYNNEI. The V gene end was trimmed by 7 bases and the J gene end by 1 base; junction bases not matched to a gene: 9. The CDR3 coding sequence is TGTGCCAGCACCCCCTCCGGGACAGGGGTCCAAGAGACCCAGTACTTC. Residues: CASTPSGTGVQETQYF.

The chain combines TRBV2 with TRBJ1-5, with D tentatively TRBD1 (5 bases). Trimming shortened V by 4 bases and J by 6 bases, and 19 bases separated the two germline ends. Germline V gene data show CDR1 as SNHLY and CDR2 as FYNNEI. The CDR3 runs to 16 residues. CDR3 DNA sequence: TGTGCCAGCAGTGGCCCACCAGGGACGGGGGGTCAGCCCCAGCATTTT. Its translation: CASSGPPGTGGQPQHF. The variable domain in full, completed from reference TRBV2 and TRBJ1-5, reads EPEVTQTPSHQVTQMGQEVILRCVPISNHLYFYWYRQILGQKVEFLVSFYNNEISEKSEIFDDQFSVERPDGSNFTLKIRSTKLEDSAMYFCASSGPPGTGGQPQHFGDGTRLSIL.